Below are 31 T cell receptor beta chains sequenced from a single sample in a study of T cell clonotyping in hematopoietic cell transplantation. Profiled with immunoSEQ multiplex PCR; TCRdb holds only in-frame clones, not every one. The top ten hold roughly 1.8% of the sample, which has roughly 30,000 clones, roughly 84% seen once. Time point described: recipient sample about 28 days before transplant, after cytoreduction. The material sequenced was peripheral blood mononuclear cells, taken before stem cell transplant. These receptors were collected from a man aged 40-49 years with acute myeloid leukemia. Some clones in this sample may be carry-over from other donors' samples.

The genes are TRBV11-2 and TRBJ1-5, with 7 bases matching TRBD1. The CDR3 is 14 amino acids. Germline values: CDR1 SGHAT, CDR2 FQNNGV. With 2 bases clipped from V and 5 bases from J, the junction kept 3 bases outside the gene matches. In DNA, the CDR3 is TGTGCCAGCAGCTTACGGACAGGAGATCAGCCCCAGCATTTT. Translated, it gives CASSLRTGDQPQHF.

The chain couples TRBV9 to TRBJ2-2; D might be TRBD1 (6 bases). This CDR3 spans 16 amino acids. Deletions cut 4 bases from V and 4 bases from J, with 17 bases between. Germline assignment: CDR1 SGDLS and CDR2 YYNGEE. The CDR3 DNA reads as TGTGCCAGCAGCCCACGGGACACCCCGAGCACCGGGGAGCTGTTTTTT. Encoded protein: CASSPRDTPSTGELFF. Based on the CDR3 plus reference TRBV9 and TRBJ2-2, the full variable domain is DSGVTQTPKHLITATGQRVTLRCSPRSGDLSVYWYQQSLDQGLQFLIQYYNGEERAKGNILERFSAQQFPDLHSELNLSSLELGDSALYFCASSPRDTPSTGELFFGEGSRLTVL.

This sequence joins TRBV13 and TRBJ1-1, with unresolved D. With 5 bases removed from V and 3 bases from J, the gap between germline ends came to 4 bases. CDR1 PRHDT and CDR2 FYEKMQ come from the germline V gene (reference sequence). The CDR3 runs to 11 residues. The CDR3 region has the DNA TGTGCCAGCAGCGTAGACACTGAAGCTTTCTTT. It specifies CASSVDTEAFF.

The V call is TRBV28, the J call TRBJ1-2, with 8 bases lining up with TRBD1. The J segment lost 5 bases and the V segment lost 4 bases, leaving 6 bases of the junction unmatched. CDR1 is MDHEN and CDR2 is SYDVKM in the germline V gene. The CDR3 has 14 amino acids. The CDR3 DNA sequence: TGTGCCAGCAGTTCTGGACAGGGAGGATATGGCTACACCTTC. Residues: CASSSGQGGYGYTF.

The genes are TRBV11-2 and TRBJ1-1, with D maybe TRBD1 (5 bases). There are 15 residues in the CDR3. V was trimmed by 4 bases and J by 1 base, leaving 13 bases between them. Germline CDR1 reads SGHAT; CDR2 reads FQNNGV. In DNA form, the CDR3 reads TGTGCCAGCAGCTGGGGAGGGGCGAGGAACACTGAAGCTTTCTTT. This gives the protein CASSWGGARNTEAFF. The whole variable domain, filled in from reference TRBV11-2 and TRBJ1-1, reads EAGVAQSPRYKIIEKRQSVAFWCNPISGHATLYWYQQILGQGPKLLIQFQNNGVVDDSQLPKDRFSAERLKGVDSTLKIQPAKLEDSAVYLCASSWGGARNTEAFFGQGTRLTVV.

The V gene is TRBV5-8, the J gene TRBJ2-7; D gene unclear. The CDR3 runs 13 residues. Between the trimmed V and J ends, which lost 1 base and 7 bases, there was a span of 12 bases. Germline V lookup: CDR1 SGHTS, CDR2 YDEGEE. The CDR3 DNA is TGTGCCAGCAGCTTGAATCTCCCCGGGGAGCAGTACTTC. This encodes CASSLNLPGEQYF.

The chain carries TRBV28 and TRBJ2-3, with TRBD2 as a possible D gene (6 bases). V lost 3 bases, J lost 1 base, and 11 bases lay in between. CDR1 and CDR2 from the germline V gene are MDHEN and SYDVKM. The CDR3 sequence is 15 residues long. The CDR3 DNA sequence: TGTGCCAGCAGTTTCTCTGGGACTGGCACAGATACGCAGTATTTT. This translates into CASSFSGTGTDTQYF.

This rearrangement joins TRBV7-9 to TRBJ1-2; 7 nucleotides match TRBD1. This CDR3 contains 15 residues. V dropped 7 bases and J dropped 2; count of bases not matched to a gene: 10. CDR1 and CDR2 from the germline V gene are SEHNR and FQNEAQ (reference sequence). CDR3 sequence: CASTFSDRPNYGYTF. The CDR3 DNA reads as TGTGCCAGCACCTTCTCGGACAGGCCCAACTATGGCTACACCTTC.

V usage is TRBV5-4 and J usage is TRBJ2-3; 8 positions agree with TRBD2. The V and J ends lost 4 bases and 0 bases, in that order; junction bases with no gene match: 10. The CDR3 has 17 amino acids. Looked up from germline, CDR1 is SGHNT and CDR2 is YYREEE (reference sequence). The CDR3 sequence is CASSGLAGLTSTDTQYF. The CDR3 DNA sequence: TGTGCCAGCAGCGGTTTAGCGGGACTGACTAGCACAGATACGCAGTATTTT. The full variable domain, in which reference TRBV5-4 and TRBJ2-3 provide the parts outside the CDR3, is ETGVTQSPTHLIKTRGQQVTLRCSSQSGHNTVSWYQQALGQGPQFIFQYYREEENGRGNFPPRFSGLQFPNYSSELNVNALELDDSALYLCASSGLAGLTSTDTQYFGPGTRLTVL.

V and J are TRBV6-1 and TRBJ2-5; TRBD1 matches 9 bases. Germline assignment: CDR1 MNHNS and CDR2 SASEGT. Trimming at V came to 1 base and at J to 9 bases, leaving 0 bases not matched to a gene. The CDR3 length is 12 residues. The CDR3 DNA sequence: TGTGCCAGCAGTGAAGGGACAGGGGCCCAGTACTTC. It translates to CASSEGTGAQYF.

This chain uses TRBV10-3 with TRBJ2-1, with TRBD2 matching 14 bases. CDR1 and CDR2 (germline): ENHRY, SYGVKD. This CDR3 comprises 16 residues. V lost 6 bases, J lost 2 bases, and 3 bases stayed unmatched. CDR3 sequence: CAISPTSGRAYNEQFF. As DNA, the CDR3 is TGTGCCATCAGCCCGACTAGCGGGAGGGCCTACAATGAGCAGTTCTTC.

The chain has TRBV11-3 and TRBJ2-7; D perhaps matches TRBD2 (6 bases). CDR3 length: 14 amino acids. V shed 1 base and J shed 3 bases, with 10 bases lying between them. Germline V lookup: CDR1 SGHNT, CDR2 YENEEA. In DNA, the CDR3 is TGTGCCAGCAGCTTAGTAGGGGAGGTCTACGAGCAGTACTTC. Translated: CASSLVGEVYEQYF.

This sequence joins TRBV29-1 and TRBJ2-7, with a tentative D call TRBD2 (5 bases). V was shortened by 3 bases and J by 4 bases, with 10 bases between the two germline ends. This CDR3 is built from 12 residues. Germline V gene lookup returns CDR1 SQVTM and CDR2 ANQGSEA. CDR3: CSVDAGGYEQYF. In DNA, the CDR3 is TGCAGCGTTGACGCAGGCGGGTACGAGCAGTACTTC.

V gene TRBV7-9 combines with J gene TRBJ2-1; TRBD1 matches 10 bases. Germline CDR1 and CDR2: SEHNR and FQNEAQ (reference sequence). Losses at the gene ends were 5 bases for V and 4 bases for J; bases not matched to a gene: 5. The CDR3 is 15 residues long. The CDR3 spells CASSAGQGSYNEQFF. In nucleotides, the CDR3 is TGTGCCAGCAGCGCGGGACAGGGGTCTTACAATGAGCAGTTCTTC.

This chain uses TRBV5-6 with TRBJ1-2; D is perhaps TRBD1 (6 bases). In germline, CDR1 is SGHDT, CDR2 YYEEEE. The V gene lost 3 bases and the J gene lost 0 bases, with 15 bases spanning the gap. This CDR3 has 16 residues. The CDR3 loop is CASSSPVQGSNYGYTF. CDR3 in DNA: TGTGCCAGCAGCTCCCCGGTACAGGGCTCTAACTATGGCTACACCTTC. Based on the CDR3 plus reference TRBV5-6 and TRBJ1-2, the full variable domain is DAGVTQSPTHLIKTRGQQVTLRCSPKSGHDTVSWYQQALGQGPQFIFQYYEEEERQRGNFPDRFSGHQFPNYSSELNVNALLLGDSALYLCASSSPVQGSNYGYTFGSGTRLTVV.

The rearrangement links TRBV28 to TRBJ2-7; 9 bases align to TRBD1. V dropped 9 bases and J dropped 7; count of bases not matched to a gene: 13. Germline V gene sequence: CDR1 MDHEN, CDR2 SYDVKM. There are 14 residues in the CDR3. The CDR3 bases are TGTGCCAGTGCACCGGGACAGGGTTATTGGGAGCAGTACTTC. Translating it yields CASAPGQGYWEQYF. The whole variable domain, remainder taken from reference TRBV28 and TRBJ2-7, is DVKVTQSSRYLVKRTGEKVFLECVQDMDHENMFWYRQDPGLGLRLIYFSYDVKMKEKGDIPEGYSVSREKKERFSLILESASTNQTSMYLCASAPGQGYWEQYFGPGTRLTVT.

This clone was picked up one time. The chain recombines TRBV6-1 with TRBJ1-2; 10 nucleotides line up with TRBD1. With V trimmed by 7 bases and J by 4 bases, 3 bases remained unmatched. Looked up from germline, CDR1 is MNHNS and CDR2 is SASEGT. This CDR3 spans 13 amino acids. In DNA, the CDR3 is TGTGCCAGCACCAGGACAGGGGGCTATGGCTACACCTTC. Amino acid sequence: CASTRTGGYGYTF.

The V gene is TRBV2, the J gene TRBJ1-4, with D possibly TRBD1 on 6 matching bases. The V gene lost 6 bases and the J gene lost 7 bases, with 18 bases spanning the gap. The CDR3 has 15 amino acids. In germline, CDR1 is SNHLY, CDR2 FYNNEI. CDR3 protein: CASRELGGVSEKLFF. The CDR3 nucleotides are TGTGCCAGCAGGGAATTGGGGGGCGTGAGTGAAAAACTGTTTTTT.

The chain recombines TRBV25-1 with TRBJ1-2; D gene uncertain. Trimming pared 2 bases from V and 8 bases from J, leaving 12 bases between. In germline, CDR1 is MGHDK, CDR2 SYGVNS. CDR3 length equals 13 residues. CDR3 DNA sequence: TGTGCCAGCAGTGAAATCGCTCACCAGGGCTACACCTTC. Its translation: CASSEIAHQGYTF.

This chain connects TRBV7-8 to TRBJ1-2; D not resolved. The CDR3 runs 13 residues. The germline V gene encodes CDR1 SGHVS and CDR2 FQNEAQ. Between the trimmed V and J ends, which lost 2 bases and 7 bases, there was a span of 11 bases. The DNA for the CDR3 is TGTGCCAGCAGCTTAACCCCAAGAAGTGGCTACACCTTC. Protein sequence: CASSLTPRSGYTF.

This sequence joins TRBV9 and TRBJ1-1, with D possibly matching TRBD1 (6 bases). Between the trimmed V and J ends, which lost 2 bases and 2 bases, there was a span of 13 bases. Germline V lookup: CDR1 SGDLS, CDR2 YYNGEE. The CDR3 runs to 15 residues. CDR3 sequence: CASSVAHRVNTEAFF. The DNA for the CDR3 is TGTGCCAGCAGCGTTGCCCACAGGGTTAACACTGAAGCTTTCTTT.

V and J are TRBV11-3 and TRBJ2-1; D possibly corresponds to TRBD2 (6 bases). V dropped 0 bases and J dropped 1 base, with 13 bases sitting between them. Germline assignment: CDR1 SGHNT and CDR2 YENEEA. The CDR3 is made up of 17 amino acids. The CDR3 protein is CASSLEPGVTSYNEQFF. Written as DNA, the CDR3 is TGTGCCAGCAGCTTAGAGCCGGGGGTCACGTCCTACAATGAGCAGTTCTTC.

This clone was counted once. The chain joins TRBV4-3 to TRBJ1-1; 8 nucleotides align to TRBD1. The CDR3 spans 15 residues. The trim removed 0 bases at V and 4 bases at J, leaving 4 bases unmatched. Germline assignment: CDR1 LGHNA and CDR2 YSLEER. The CDR3 sequence: CASSQDRGRVTEAFF. In nucleotides, the CDR3 is TGCGCCAGCAGCCAAGACAGGGGGCGAGTCACTGAAGCTTTCTTT.

The chain combines TRBV10-3 with TRBJ2-7, with 15 bases that match TRBD2. After removal of 11 bases from V and 2 bases from J, the junction contained 10 bases not matched to a gene. The CDR3 extends over 16 amino acids. The germline gives CDR1 ENHRY, CDR2 SYGVKD. CDR3 loop: CAASGTSGRRTYEQYF. The CDR3 DNA is TGTGCCGCTTCCGGGACTAGCGGGAGGCGTACCTACGAGCAGTACTTC.

This clone has a handful of counts. The chain has TRBV7-9 and TRBJ1-3; tentatively, D is TRBD1 (6 bases). Between the trimmed V and J ends, which lost 6 bases and 0 bases, there was a span of 6 bases. This CDR3 is 13 amino acids long. In germline, CDR1 is SEHNR, CDR2 FQNEAQ (reference sequence). CDR3 coding DNA: TGTGCCAGCAGACAGGGCTCTGGAAACACCATATATTTT. Amino acids: CASRQGSGNTIYF.

The chain joins TRBV6-1 to TRBJ2-1, with TRBD1 identical over 9 bases. Trimming cost V 6 bases and J 3 bases; bases outside gene matches: 3. The CDR3 is made up of 14 amino acids. Germline V gene lookup returns CDR1 MNHNS and CDR2 SASEGT. CDR3 region: CASRGQGNYNEQFF. The DNA of the CDR3 is TGTGCCAGCAGAGGACAGGGGAACTACAATGAGCAGTTCTTC.

To note about this clone: An end of the junction does not agree with germline; a read error may underlie this. The V gene is TRBV7-7, the J gene TRBJ2-3; the D gene is possibly TRBD2 (5 bases). This CDR3 contains 15 residues. The V gene's germline CDR1 is SSHAT and CDR2 FNYEAQ (reference sequence). The DNA for the CDR3 is TGTGCTAGCAGCTTAAGCGGCACTGGCACAGATACGCAGTATTTT. Amino acids: CASSLSGTGTDTQYF.

The genes are TRBV9 and TRBJ2-7, with D tentatively TRBD1 (6 bases). Germline CDR1 is SGDLS and CDR2 is YYNGEE. The CDR3 spans 16 residues. The V end lost 4 bases, the J end lost 2 bases, and 19 bases lay between the germline ends. CDR3 coding DNA: TGTGCCAGCAGCCAGGGGACATATCCCATCCCCTACGAGCAGTACTTC. Protein sequence: CASSQGTYPIPYEQYF.

This chain uses TRBV5-1 with TRBJ1-2, with unresolved D. Deletions cut 5 bases from V and 1 base from J, with 15 bases between. The CDR3 loop spans 15 amino acids. Germline V gene data show CDR1 as SGHRS and CDR2 as YFSETQ. CDR3 in DNA: TGCGCCAGCAGTTCCTCAACCCTTAATAACTATGGCTACACCTTC. Amino acids: CASSSSTLNNYGYTF.

The V call is TRBV7-9, the J call TRBJ1-5; no clear D. The germline V and J ends were trimmed by 2 bases and 8 bases, with 10 bases remaining between them. Germline-derived CDR1 and CDR2 are SEHNR and FQNEAQ (reference sequence). This CDR3 spans 13 amino acids. CDR3 protein: CASSLSVVEPQHF. In DNA, the CDR3 is TGTGCCAGCAGCTTAAGCGTTGTAGAGCCCCAGCATTTT.

V is TRBV28 and J is TRBJ1-2; D is perhaps TRBD1 (5 bases). The CDR3 is 15 amino acids. The germline V gene has CDR1 MDHEN and CDR2 SYDVKM. Trimming removed 11 bases from V and 4 bases from J, with 23 bases in between. The DNA for the CDR3 is TGTGCCGTGCCCGGCGGGGCCCTGAGGGGCTATGGCTACACCTTC. Translated, it gives CAVPGGALRGYGYTF.